This T cell receptor (beta chain) was captured by sequencing in a study of cytomegalovirus exposure and HLA in healthy donors. Study results and limitations: Sequencing had likely introduced a cluster of highly shared sequence variants as an artifact.

A multiplex PCR was run with 60 Vbeta primers and 13 Jbeta primers. Profiling relied on immunoSEQ multiplex PCR, and the TCRdb table lists in-frame clones only, not all of them. This table lists tens of thousands of clones. Concerning this clone itself: Antigen specificity is unknown.

The CDR3 contains 17 residues. From germline, CDR1 is SGDLS and CDR2 YYNGEE. V was cut by 3 bases and J by 0 bases, with 16 bases left in between. This TCR derives from a man in his forties or fifties in good health and CMV-seropositive. The sample taken for sequencing was PBMCs. This chain joins TRBV9 and TRBJ2-1; D is unresolved. CDR3 DNA: TGTGCCAGCAGCGGTATCAAAGCAATGAGCTCCTACAATGAGCAGTTCTTC. This sequence encodes CASSGIKAMSSYNEQFF.